A selection of T cell receptor beta chains follows, all from one sample in a study of blood T cells in healthy people across ages. TCRdb re-derived calls from the 5' RACE reads in MiXCR, one entry per CDR3 protein. The sample consists of 950,000 to 1,200,000 distinct CDR3 sequences, roughly two fifths of them appearing once. What was sequenced was blood. The receptors come from a man aged 18 to 30 in good health. The CDR3 runs from the conserved cysteine through the conserved F or W. The order of the fields is V gene, J gene, D gene, clone size, CDR3 protein, CDR3 DNA. The D gene is left open where the match is weak. The listing skips clone size in some rows; elsewhere it reads once, few, many or a size class.

v_gene: TRBV2
j_gene: TRBJ2-7
d_gene: .
abundance: few
CDR3aa: CASISQGNGDEQYF
CDR3nt: TGTGCCAGTATCAGCCAGGGCAATGGGGACGAGCAGTACTTC

v_gene: TRBV20-1
j_gene: TRBJ1-2
d_gene: .
abundance: many
CDR3aa: CSARRGMATANYGYTF
CDR3nt: TGCAGTGCCCGGCGGGGAATGGCGACGGCTAACTATGGCTACACCTTC

v_gene: TRBV4-3
j_gene: TRBJ2-1
d_gene: TRBD2
abundance: few
CDR3aa: CASSPTKIAGDNEQFF
CDR3nt: TGCGCCAGCAGCCCCACCAAAATAGCGGGGGACAATGAGCAGTTCTTC

v_gene: TRBV7-2
j_gene: TRBJ1-1
d_gene: .
abundance: .
CDR3aa: CASSPYGRDGAFF
CDR3nt: TGTGCCAGCAGCCCTTACGGGAGGGATGGGGCTTTCTTT

v_gene: TRBV27
j_gene: TRBJ1-4
d_gene: .
abundance: few
CDR3aa: CASSPKGPAKGGEKLFF
CDR3nt: TGTGCCAGCAGCCCCAAGGGCCCGGCTAAGGGAGGGGAAAAACTGTTTTTT

v_gene: TRBV2
j_gene: TRBJ2-7
d_gene: .
abundance: .
CDR3aa: CASSERDRFYEQYF
CDR3nt: TGTGCCAGCAGTGAGCGAGACAGGTTCTACGAGCAGTACTTC

v_gene: TRBV12-3/TRBV12-4
j_gene: TRBJ1-1
d_gene: .
abundance: .
CDR3aa: CASRRPLNTEAFF
CDR3nt: TGTGCCAGCAGAAGACCGCTGAACACTGAAGCTTTCTTT

v_gene: TRBV6-2/TRBV6-3
j_gene: TRBJ2-5
d_gene: .
abundance: .
CDR3aa: CASSFLQTEETQYF
CDR3nt: TGTGCCAGCAGTTTCCTCCAGACAGAAGAGACCCAGTACTTC

v_gene: TRBV27
j_gene: TRBJ1-2
d_gene: .
abundance: few
CDR3aa: CASSSHRGGVDGYTF
CDR3nt: TGTGCCAGCAGCTCCCATAGGGGGGGCGTGGATGGCTACACCTTC

v_gene: TRBV7-3
j_gene: TRBJ2-3
d_gene: .
abundance: .
CDR3aa: CASSFHPQGVTTDTQYF
CDR3nt: TGTGCCAGCAGCTTCCACCCACAGGGCGTTACAACAGATACGCAGTATTTT

v_gene: TRBV20-1
j_gene: TRBJ2-3
d_gene: .
abundance: few
CDR3aa: CSARAQGTSADTQYF
CDR3nt: TGCAGTGCTAGAGCACAGGGAACTAGCGCAGATACGCAGTATTTT

v_gene: TRBV20-1
j_gene: TRBJ1-2
d_gene: .
abundance: .
CDR3aa: CSARAAVPLWGYTF
CDR3nt: TGCAGTGCTAGAGCAGCAGTACCCCTTTGGGGCTACACCTTC

v_gene: TRBV4-3
j_gene: TRBJ2-6
d_gene: TRBD1
abundance: .
CDR3aa: CASSRQGTGANVLTF
CDR3nt: TGCGCCAGCAGCCGACAGGGGACTGGGGCCAACGTCCTGACTTTC

v_gene: TRBV6-1
j_gene: TRBJ1-5
d_gene: .
abundance: .
CDR3aa: CASSRNQGNNQPQHF
CDR3nt: TGTGCCAGCAGCCGGAATCAGGGGAACAATCAGCCCCAGCATTTT

v_gene: TRBV6-6
j_gene: TRBJ2-3
d_gene: TRBD1
abundance: few
CDR3aa: CASSGRQGSTDTQYF
CDR3nt: TGTGCCAGCAGTGGCCGACAGGGGTCCACAGATACGCAGTATTTT

v_gene: TRBV7-2
j_gene: TRBJ2-1
d_gene: .
abundance: .
CDR3aa: CASSLDGGNSYNEQFF
CDR3nt: TGTGCCAGCAGCTTAGATGGGGGTAACTCCTACAATGAGCAGTTCTTC

v_gene: TRBV27
j_gene: TRBJ1-6
d_gene: .
abundance: few
CDR3aa: CASGWTSYNSPLHF
CDR3nt: TGTGCCAGCGGGTGGACCTCCTATAATTCACCCCTCCACTTT

v_gene: TRBV7-9
j_gene: TRBJ2-7
d_gene: .
abundance: .
CDR3aa: CASSVESSYEQNF
CDR3nt: TGTGCCAGCAGCGTAGAGAGTAGCTACGAGCAGAACTTC

v_gene: TRBV9
j_gene: TRBJ1-1
d_gene: .
abundance: many
CDR3aa: CASSGSEAFF
CDR3nt: TGTGCCAGCAGCGGATCGGAAGCTTTCTTT

v_gene: TRBV5-1
j_gene: TRBJ1-3
d_gene: .
abundance: .
CDR3aa: CASSVTQDGDTIYF
CDR3nt: TGCGCCAGCAGCGTAACCCAGGACGGCGACACCATATATTTT

v_gene: TRBV27
j_gene: TRBJ2-3
d_gene: .
abundance: .
CDR3aa: CASSTIWASTDTQYF
CDR3nt: TGTGCCAGCAGTACGATCTGGGCTAGCACAGATACGCAGTATTTT

v_gene: TRBV5-1
j_gene: TRBJ1-1
d_gene: .
abundance: .
CDR3aa: CASATGMNTEAFF
CDR3nt: TGCGCCAGCGCGACCGGCATGAACACTGAAGCTTTCTTT

v_gene: TRBV7-9
j_gene: TRBJ1-1
d_gene: .
abundance: .
CDR3aa: CASARISEAFF
CDR3nt: TGTGCCAGCGCTAGAATCTCTGAAGCTTTCTTT

v_gene: TRBV6-5
j_gene: TRBJ1-2
d_gene: .
abundance: few
CDR3aa: CASSQSGFGYTF
CDR3nt: TGTGCCAGCAGTCAATCAGGGTTCGGCTACACCTTC

v_gene: TRBV20-1
j_gene: TRBJ2-7
d_gene: .
abundance: .
CDR3aa: CSARDPGLSSYEQYF
CDR3nt: TGCAGTGCTAGAGATCCGGGACTTAGCTCCTACGAGCAGTACTTC

v_gene: TRBV28
j_gene: TRBJ1-5
d_gene: .
abundance: .
CDR3aa: CASGDAQPQHF
CDR3nt: TGTGCCAGCGGGGACGCTCAGCCCCAGCATTTT

v_gene: TRBV25-1
j_gene: TRBJ1-1
d_gene: .
abundance: .
CDR3aa: CARRGRLGTEAFF
CDR3nt: TGTGCCAGAAGAGGCAGGCTGGGCACTGAAGCTTTCTTT

v_gene: TRBV4-2
j_gene: TRBJ1-1
d_gene: TRBD1
abundance: many
CDR3aa: CASSQVIGQGGFQAFF
CDR3nt: TGTGCCAGCAGCCAAGTGATAGGACAGGGGGGTTTTCAAGCTTTCTTT

v_gene: TRBV20-1
j_gene: TRBJ1-2
d_gene: .
abundance: .
CDR3aa: CSARDNNNYGYIF
CDR3nt: TGCAGTGCTAGAGATAACAATAACTATGGCTACATCTTC

v_gene: TRBV7-2
j_gene: TRBJ1-3
d_gene: .
abundance: .
CDR3aa: CASSAVTHSGNTIYF
CDR3nt: TGTGCCAGCAGCGCTGTAACTCACTCTGGAAACACCATATATTTT

v_gene: TRBV12-3/TRBV12-4
j_gene: TRBJ2-3
d_gene: .
abundance: .
CDR3aa: CASSLTLPSYLADTQYF
CDR3nt: TGTGCCAGCAGTTTAACCCTTCCTTCTTACTTGGCAGATACGCAGTATTTT

v_gene: TRBV12-3/TRBV12-4
j_gene: TRBJ1-6
d_gene: .
abundance: .
CDR3aa: CASSLIRGSILHF
CDR3nt: TGTGCCAGCAGTTTAATCCGCGGTTCTATCCTCCACTTT

v_gene: TRBV20-1
j_gene: TRBJ1-1
d_gene: TRBD1
abundance: .
CDR3aa: CSASGTGLEAFF
CDR3nt: TGCAGTGCCTCCGGGACAGGGTTAGAAGCTTTCTTT

v_gene: TRBV7-6
j_gene: TRBJ1-2
d_gene: .
abundance: .
CDR3aa: CASSSSTRPGNGYTF
CDR3nt: TGTGCCAGCAGCTCAAGCACTCGGCCAGGCAATGGCTACACCTTC

v_gene: TRBV12-3/TRBV12-4
j_gene: TRBJ1-1
d_gene: .
abundance: .
CDR3aa: CASSFEEINTEAFF
CDR3nt: TGTGCCAGCAGTTTCGAGGAAATAAACACTGAAGCTTTCTTT

v_gene: TRBV28
j_gene: TRBJ2-3
d_gene: TRBD2
abundance: .
CDR3aa: CASSRAGVSTDTQYF
CDR3nt: TGTGCCAGCAGCCGCGCGGGGGTTAGCACAGATACGCAGTATTTT

v_gene: TRBV20-1
j_gene: TRBJ2-1
d_gene: .
abundance: once
CDR3aa: CSARAPLYAGAGDNEQFF
CDR3nt: TGCAGTGCTAGAGCTCCCCTGTACGCGGGGGCAGGGGACAATGAGCAGTTCTTC

v_gene: TRBV20-1
j_gene: TRBJ1-5
d_gene: TRBD1
abundance: few
CDR3aa: CSAIPGTGNQPQHF
CDR3nt: TGCAGTGCTATCCCCGGGACAGGGAATCAGCCCCAGCATTTT

v_gene: TRBV4-3
j_gene: TRBJ1-1
d_gene: .
abundance: .
CDR3aa: CASSPGGVGEAFF
CDR3nt: TGCGCCAGCTCCCCGGGGGGTGTAGGTGAAGCTTTCTTT

v_gene: TRBV20-1
j_gene: TRBJ1-4
d_gene: TRBD1
abundance: few
CDR3aa: CSVRQGGEKLFF
CDR3nt: TGCAGTGTAAGGCAGGGGGGTGAAAAACTGTTTTTT

v_gene: TRBV14
j_gene: TRBJ2-1
d_gene: .
abundance: many
CDR3aa: CASSLPFPGGEQFF
CDR3nt: TGTGCCAGCAGCCTTCCCTTCCCCGGAGGTGAGCAGTTCTTC

v_gene: TRBV12-3/TRBV12-4
j_gene: TRBJ1-4
d_gene: .
abundance: once
CDR3aa: CASSLARQKNEKLFF
CDR3nt: TGTGCCAGCAGTTTAGCGCGACAGAAAAATGAAAAACTGTTTTTT

v_gene: TRBV6-4
j_gene: TRBJ2-1
d_gene: .
abundance: once
CDR3aa: CASSDGRDSNNEQFF
CDR3nt: TGTGCCAGCAGCGACGGTCGGGACTCAAACAATGAGCAGTTCTTC

v_gene: TRBV20-1
j_gene: TRBJ2-1
d_gene: .
abundance: .
CDR3aa: CSARDSGQGGDNEQFF
CDR3nt: TGCAGTGCTAGAGATTCTGGGCAGGGGGGCGACAATGAGCAGTTCTTC

v_gene: TRBV7-2
j_gene: TRBJ2-3
d_gene: .
abundance: many
CDR3aa: CASSPLRGTDTQYF
CDR3nt: TGTGCCAGCAGCCCCCTGCGGGGAACAGATACGCAGTATTTT

v_gene: TRBV7-2
j_gene: TRBJ2-7
d_gene: TRBD2
abundance: few
CDR3aa: CASTSLAGGYEQYF
CDR3nt: TGTGCCAGCACGTCTCTAGCGGGGGGTTACGAGCAGTACTTC

v_gene: TRBV5-1
j_gene: TRBJ1-6
d_gene: .
abundance: .
CDR3aa: CASSSRQNQNSPLHF
CDR3nt: TGCGCCAGCAGCTCCCGACAAAATCAGAATTCACCCCTCCACTTT

v_gene: TRBV28
j_gene: TRBJ2-6
d_gene: .
abundance: once
CDR3aa: CASSTVTKGSNVLTF
CDR3nt: TGTGCCAGCAGTACAGTGACCAAGGGGTCCAACGTCCTGACTTTC

v_gene: TRBV4-3
j_gene: TRBJ2-4
d_gene: .
abundance: many
CDR3aa: CASSQEPSSIQYF
CDR3nt: TGCGCCAGCAGCCAAGAGCCCTCCAGCATTCAGTACTTC

v_gene: TRBV4-1
j_gene: TRBJ2-5
d_gene: .
abundance: few
CDR3aa: CASSQDDLETQYF
CDR3nt: TGCGCCAGCAGCCAAGACGACCTTGAGACCCAGTACTTC

v_gene: TRBV5-1
j_gene: TRBJ2-3
d_gene: .
abundance: few
CDR3aa: CASSDRTASTDTQYF
CDR3nt: TGCGCCAGCAGCGACCGGACTGCTAGCACAGATACGCAGTATTTT

v_gene: TRBV4-1
j_gene: TRBJ2-2
d_gene: .
abundance: few
CDR3aa: CASSQEWGSVGELFF
CDR3nt: TGCGCCAGCAGCCAAGAATGGGGATCGGTCGGGGAGCTGTTTTTT

v_gene: TRBV19
j_gene: TRBJ1-2
d_gene: TRBD1
abundance: .
CDR3aa: CASSTSSGGDMVNYGYTF
CDR3nt: TGTGCCAGTAGTACCTCCTCAGGGGGCGACATGGTTAACTATGGCTACACCTTC

v_gene: TRBV29-1
j_gene: TRBJ1-1
d_gene: .
abundance: .
CDR3aa: CSVEISTEAFF
CDR3nt: TGCAGCGTGGAAATTAGTACTGAAGCTTTCTTT

v_gene: TRBV29-1
j_gene: TRBJ2-1
d_gene: TRBD2
abundance: .
CDR3aa: CSERTGWSGGANEQFF
CDR3nt: TGCAGCGAACGCACAGGGTGGAGCGGGGGGGCCAATGAGCAGTTCTTC

v_gene: TRBV20-1
j_gene: TRBJ1-5
d_gene: .
abundance: .
CDR3aa: CSAVVGSNQPQHF
CDR3nt: TGCAGTGCCGTAGTGGGGAGCAATCAGCCCCAGCATTTT

v_gene: TRBV29-1
j_gene: TRBJ2-1
d_gene: .
abundance: many
CDR3aa: CSVSWQSNNEQFF
CDR3nt: TGCAGCGTTAGTTGGCAGAGTAACAATGAGCAGTTCTTC

v_gene: TRBV4-3
j_gene: TRBJ1-5
d_gene: .
abundance: few
CDR3aa: CASSQDADSDQPQHF
CDR3nt: TGCGCCAGCAGCCAAGATGCGGACAGCGATCAGCCCCAGCATTTT

v_gene: TRBV27
j_gene: TRBJ2-1
d_gene: TRBD2
abundance: few
CDR3aa: CASSVAASGSSYNEQFF
CDR3nt: TGTGCCAGCAGTGTTGCCGCTAGCGGTAGCTCCTACAATGAGCAGTTCTTC